The 21 T cell receptor beta chains below all came from one sample that was sequenced in a study of cytomegalovirus exposure and HLA in healthy donors. Amplification used 60 Vbeta primers and 13 Jbeta primers. Repertoires were generated with immunoSEQ multiplex PCR, while TCRdb's copy carries only in-frame clones and drops some. The sample contains about 91,000 clones, 85% to 90% of which appear only once. Sequencing was carried out using PBMCs. Every receptor here comes from a man aged 18-30 years in good health and CMV-seronegative.

The chain couples TRBV5-1 to TRBJ1-1; TRBD1 agrees at 8 bases. The CDR3 is made up of 17 amino acids. J lost 1 base, V lost 4 bases, and 12 bases had no gene match. Germline V gene lookup returns CDR1 SGHRS and CDR2 YFSETQ. The CDR3 DNA is TGCGCCAGCAGCCCGTTAACAGGGGGGGTCGGGAACACTGAAGCTTTCTTT. Its protein is CASSPLTGGVGNTEAFF.

This clone has a single count. The J gene is TRBJ2-2, the V gene TRBV5-6; D perhaps matches TRBD1 (6 bases). CDR3 length equals 15 residues. The V gene's germline CDR1 is SGHDT and CDR2 YYEEEE. Trimming pared 2 bases from V and 1 base from J, leaving 9 bases between. CDR3 sequence: CASSLQGRNTGELFF. In DNA form, the CDR3 reads TGTGCCAGCAGCTTACAGGGTAGGAACACCGGGGAGCTGTTTTTT.

A single count supports this clone. V and J are TRBV30 and TRBJ2-1; the match to TRBD1 covers 7 bases. V lost 1 base, J lost 4 bases, and 7 bases stayed unmatched. Germline loops: CDR1 GTSNPN, CDR2 SVGIG (reference sequence). This CDR3 is built from 15 residues. The CDR3 DNA reads as TGTGCCTGGAGTGGGGGACAGCTAACATACAATGAGCAGTTCTTC. It encodes CAWSGGQLTYNEQFF.

This clone has only one observation. The chain joins TRBV6-5 to TRBJ1-2; tentative D call: TRBD1 (5 bases). The ends were cut back, 5 bases at V and 0 bases at J, with 10 bases in the middle. Germline CDR1 MNHEY, CDR2 SVGAGI. This CDR3 is built from 14 residues. The CDR3 spells CASSNLDTNYGYTF. The CDR3 coding sequence is TGTGCCAGCAGTAACCTGGACACTAACTATGGCTACACCTTC.

The sample holds one count of this clone. V usage is TRBV28 and J usage is TRBJ1-1, with D tentatively TRBD1 (6 bases). Germline-derived CDR1 and CDR2 are MDHEN and SYDVKM. The CDR3 covers 14 residues. V was clipped by 6 bases and J by 6 bases, with 17 bases between them. In DNA form, the CDR3 reads TGTGCCAGCAGCACAATTGACAGGATGGCTGAAGCTTTCTTT. It specifies CASSTIDRMAEAFF.

The rearrangement joins TRBV7-9 to TRBJ1-5; D is possibly TRBD1 (5 bases). Looked up from germline, CDR1 is SEHNR and CDR2 is FQNEAQ (reference sequence). The CDR3 extends over 17 amino acids. Trimming pared 5 bases from V and 5 bases from J, leaving 22 bases between. The CDR3 coding sequence is TGTGCCAGCAGCCCGGCGGGGCAGGGAGCGGTATATCAGCCCCAGCATTTT. This codes for CASSPAGQGAVYQPQHF.

The chain recombines TRBV5-1 with TRBJ2-5; possible D gene TRBD1, 5 bases. This CDR3 has 15 amino acids. Germline V gives CDR1 SGHRS, CDR2 YFSETQ. V lost 9 bases and J 0 bases, leaving 18 bases between the germline ends. CDR3 bases: TGCGCCACTGGACAAGCCCCAGGGAACCAAGAGACCCAGTACTTC. It yields the protein CATGQAPGNQETQYF. The full variable domain, completed using reference TRBV5-1 and TRBJ2-5, is KAGVTQTPRYLIKTRGQQVTLSCSPISGHRSVSWYQQTPGQGLQFLFEYFSETQRNKGNFPGRFSGRQFSNSRSEMNVSTLELGDSALYLCATGQAPGNQETQYFGPGTRLLVL.

The chain is built from TRBV9 and TRBJ2-6; D is perhaps TRBD2 (6 bases). This CDR3 contains 18 residues. Germline CDR1 is SGDLS and CDR2 is YYNGEE. V lost 3 bases and J lost 2, with 18 bases in between. The CDR3 loop reads CASSAGAAGEPGANVLTF. CDR3 coding DNA: TGTGCCAGCAGCGCAGGTGCAGCGGGTGAGCCTGGGGCCAACGTCCTGACTTTC.

This clone was recorded a few times. The V and J genes are TRBV28 and TRBJ2-1; 11 bases agree with TRBD2. Per the germline V gene, CDR1 is MDHEN and CDR2 is SYDVKM. After removal of 6 bases from V and 0 bases from J, the junction contained 10 bases not matched to a gene. The CDR3 is made up of 18 amino acids. This chain's CDR3 is CASRQTGTSGYSYNEQFF. For the CDR3, the DNA is TGTGCCAGCAGACAAACCGGGACTAGCGGATACTCCTACAATGAGCAGTTCTTC.

This clone appeared once. The chain has TRBV18 and TRBJ2-1; tentatively, D is TRBD2 (5 bases). The CDR3 contains 17 residues. The V end was cut by 6 bases, the J end by 1 base, with 19 bases between. Germline assignment: CDR1 KGHSH and CDR2 LQKENI. The CDR3 sequence is CASSPSRRTLSYNEQFF. CDR3 nucleotide sequence: TGTGCCAGCTCCCCTTCACGCAGGACTCTTTCCTACAATGAGCAGTTCTTC.

The rearrangement joins TRBV19 to TRBJ1-1, with D possibly being TRBD1 (6 bases). The CDR3 loop spans 13 amino acids. Trimming took 6 bases from V and 4 from J, leaving 12 bases between them. The germline CDR1 and CDR2 sequences are LNHDA and SQIVND (reference sequence). The CDR3 loop reads CASRTGQTTEAFF. The DNA for the CDR3 is TGTGCCAGTAGAACCGGACAGACCACTGAAGCTTTCTTT.

The chain uses TRBV7-9 and TRBJ2-1; TRBD2 agrees at 11 bases. This CDR3 region has 19 residues. Germline lookup yields CDR1 SEHNR and CDR2 FQNEAQ (reference sequence). V lost 1 base and J lost 12; bases outside the gene matches: 20. As DNA, the CDR3 is TGTGCCAGCAGCTTAGAACGATACGGGACTAGCGGAGCCCTAGACGGGCAGTTCTTC. This codes for CASSLERYGTSGALDGQFF.

This rearrangement joins TRBV6-1 to TRBJ1-6; TRBD1 aligns across 7 bases. The germline CDR1 and CDR2 sequences are MNHNS and SASEGT. V dropped 2 bases and J dropped 10; count of bases not matched to a gene: 2. The length of the CDR3 is 13 residues. Here the CDR3 reads CASSETGVSPLHF. The CDR3 DNA reads as TGTGCCAGCAGTGAAACAGGGGTGTCACCCCTCCACTTT.

V gene TRBV27 combines with J gene TRBJ1-2; D perhaps matches TRBD1 (5 bases). The CDR3 is made up of 15 amino acids. Per the germline V gene, CDR1 is MNHEY and CDR2 is SMNVEV (reference sequence). Trimming removed 7 bases at V and 3 bases at J, with 18 bases between. CDR3 amino acids: CASTLSPSGYYGYTF. CDR3 nucleotide sequence: TGTGCCAGCACTCTTTCCCCCTCAGGGTACTATGGCTACACCTTC.

The chain recombines TRBV28 with TRBJ1-5; the D gene is possibly TRBD1 (6 bases). The germline gives CDR1 MDHEN, CDR2 SYDVKM. V shed 7 bases and J shed 2 bases, with 15 bases lying between them. This CDR3 is 15 amino acids long. The CDR3 here is CASKAGGAGNQPQHF. In nucleotides, the CDR3 is TGTGCCAGCAAAGCGGGGGGGGCCGGCAATCAGCCCCAGCATTTT. The full variable domain, completed using reference TRBV28 and TRBJ1-5, is DVKVTQSSRYLVKRTGEKVFLECVQDMDHENMFWYRQDPGLGLRLIYFSYDVKMKEKGDIPEGYSVSREKKERFSLILESASTNQTSMYLCASKAGGAGNQPQHFGDGTRLSIL.

This chain uses TRBV4-2 with TRBJ2-7; tentative D call: TRBD2 (6 bases). The germline V gene has CDR1 LGHNA and CDR2 YNFKEQ. CDR3 size: 18 residues. V lost 0 bases and J 1 base, leaving 19 bases between the germline ends. The CDR3 bases are TGTGCCAGCAGCCAAGATAGGGCCCAAGCGGGCGCATCCTACGAGCAGTACTTC. Protein: CASSQDRAQAGASYEQYF.

The V and J genes are TRBV6-5 and TRBJ2-1; possible D gene TRBD1, 6 bases. The germline CDR1 and CDR2 sequences are MNHEY and SVGAGI. This CDR3 is built from 13 residues. V lost 6 bases to trimming and J lost 9 bases, with 15 bases between them. CDR3 bases: TGTGCCAGCAGCGCCTCATTCAGGGGTGAGCAGTTCTTC. Protein product: CASSASFRGEQFF.

This clone was found a few times. The sample holds other DNA sequences that translate to the same CDR3. V is TRBV6-5 and J is TRBJ1-5; 8 nucleotides line up with TRBD1. Germline CDR1 MNHEY, CDR2 SVGAGI. With V trimmed by 5 bases and J by 0 bases, 3 bases remained unmatched. The CDR3 covers 15 residues. CDR3 in amino acids: CASSPDRGSNQPQHF. The DNA for the CDR3 is TGTGCCAGCAGTCCCGACAGGGGTAGCAATCAGCCCCAGCATTTT.

The CDR3 region is CASTSLGRLPEQYF. DNA of the CDR3: TGTGCCAGCACAAGTTTGGGGAGATTGCCCGAGCAGTACTTC. The chain carries TRBV28 and TRBJ2-7; D might be TRBD2 (5 bases). This CDR3 is built from 14 residues. V was clipped by 7 bases and J by 6 bases, with 19 bases between them. CDR1 is MDHEN and CDR2 is SYDVKM in the germline V gene. The full variable domain, its missing parts supplied by reference TRBV28 and TRBJ2-7, is DVKVTQSSRYLVKRTGEKVFLECVQDMDHENMFWYRQDPGLGLRLIYFSYDVKMKEKGDIPEGYSVSREKKERFSLILESASTNQTSMYLCASTSLGRLPEQYFGPGTRLTVT.

This clone was detected once. The CDR3 DNA sequence: TGTGCCAGCAGGGATAGCGGGAGGGCCGGGGGAGAGCAGTACTTC. Its protein product is CASRDSGRAGGEQYF. J is TRBJ2-7 and V is TRBV7-8, with 11 bases that match TRBD2. Germline V CDR1 and CDR2: SGHVS, FQNEAQ. The CDR3 runs to 15 residues. The V segment lost 6 bases and the J segment 7 bases; nucleotides outside the gene matches: 11.

About this clone: A read error may produce the germline difference seen at one junction end. This sequence joins TRBV27 and TRBJ1-1; tentative D call: TRBD1 (5 bases). Germline CDR1 MNHEY, CDR2 SMNVEV (reference sequence). CDR3 length: 14 residues. The CDR3 sequence is CASTPRQRHTEVFF. In DNA form, the CDR3 reads TGTGCCAGCACCCCCCGACAGAGGCACACTGAAGTTTTCTTT.